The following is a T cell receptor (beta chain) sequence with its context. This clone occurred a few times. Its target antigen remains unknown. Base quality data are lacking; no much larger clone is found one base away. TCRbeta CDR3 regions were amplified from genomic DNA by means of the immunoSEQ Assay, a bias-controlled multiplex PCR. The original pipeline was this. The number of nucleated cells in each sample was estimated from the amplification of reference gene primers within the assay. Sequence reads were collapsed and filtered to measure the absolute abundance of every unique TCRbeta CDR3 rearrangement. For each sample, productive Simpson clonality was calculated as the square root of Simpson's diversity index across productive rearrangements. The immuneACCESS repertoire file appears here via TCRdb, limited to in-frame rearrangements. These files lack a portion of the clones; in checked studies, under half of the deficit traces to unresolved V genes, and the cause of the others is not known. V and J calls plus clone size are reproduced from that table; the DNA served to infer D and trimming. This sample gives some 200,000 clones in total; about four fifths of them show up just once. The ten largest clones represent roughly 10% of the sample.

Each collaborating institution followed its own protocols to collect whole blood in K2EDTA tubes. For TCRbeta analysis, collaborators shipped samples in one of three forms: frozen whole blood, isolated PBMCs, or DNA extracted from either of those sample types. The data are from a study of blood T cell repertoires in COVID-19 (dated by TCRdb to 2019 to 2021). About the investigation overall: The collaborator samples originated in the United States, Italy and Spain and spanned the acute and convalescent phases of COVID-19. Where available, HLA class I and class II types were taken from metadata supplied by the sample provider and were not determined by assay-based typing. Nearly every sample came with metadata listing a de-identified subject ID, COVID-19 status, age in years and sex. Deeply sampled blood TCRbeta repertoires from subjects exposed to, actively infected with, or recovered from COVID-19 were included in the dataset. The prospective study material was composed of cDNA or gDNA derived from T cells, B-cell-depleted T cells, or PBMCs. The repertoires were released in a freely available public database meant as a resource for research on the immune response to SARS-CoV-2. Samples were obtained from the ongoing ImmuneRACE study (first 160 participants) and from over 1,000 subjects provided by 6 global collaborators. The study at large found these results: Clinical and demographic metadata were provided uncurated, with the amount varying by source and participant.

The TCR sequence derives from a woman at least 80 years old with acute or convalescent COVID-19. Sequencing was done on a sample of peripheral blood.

The CDR3 region: CASSLLGGEETQYF. The sequence in DNA is TGCGCCAGCAGCTTGTTAGGGGGAGAAGAGACCCAGTACTTC. The sequence is built from TRBV5-1 and TRBJ2-5; matching of 6 bases hints at TRBD1 as the D gene. The CDR3, from cysteine to phenylalanine, totals 14 residues. The only DNA kept is the CDR3, 42 bases in frame from the first base. The germline V gene encodes CDR1 SGHRS and CDR2 YFSETQ. V lost 1 base and J lost 3 bases; the stretch between them is 10 bases long.